One and the same sample provided the 8 T cell receptor beta chains below, sequenced in a study of blood T cell repertoires in COVID-19. Some clones are missing from TCRdb's copy, which holds only in-frame ones; the method was immunoSEQ multiplex PCR. Here the sample spans over 75,000 clones, roughly 90% being singletons. Sequencing was performed on peripheral blood. The receptors were gathered from an elderly woman with acute or convalescent COVID-19.

The chain employs TRBV11-2 and TRBJ2-1; D uncertain. The CDR3 has 11 residues. Looked up from germline, CDR1 is SGHAT and CDR2 is FQNNGV. V was shortened by 1 base and J by 12 bases, with 7 bases between the two germline ends. In nucleotides, the CDR3 is TGTGCCAGCAGCTTAGGAGGTACGCAGTTCTTC. As protein: CASSLGGTQFF. Full variable domain (rest looked up from reference TRBV11-2 and TRBJ2-1): EAGVAQSPRYKIIEKRQSVAFWCNPISGHATLYWYQQILGQGPKLLIQFQNNGVVDDSQLPKDRFSAERLKGVDSTLKIQPAKLEDSAVYLCASSLGGTQFFGPGTRLTVL.

In its sample, this clone was seen a few times. V gene TRBV6-5 combines with J gene TRBJ1-1; D is undetermined. Germline values: CDR1 MNHEY, CDR2 SVGAGI. The V end lost 6 bases, the J end lost 0 bases, and 14 bases lay between the germline ends. The CDR3 has 15 residues. The CDR3 here is CASRPRVSMNTEAFF. CDR3 DNA: TGTGCCAGCAGACCCCGGGTTTCCATGAACACTGAAGCTTTCTTT.

The chain has TRBV11-3 and TRBJ1-4; D possibly corresponds to TRBD1 (6 bases). The CDR3 loop spans 19 amino acids. The germline V gene has CDR1 SGHNT and CDR2 YENEEA. V was cut by 0 bases and J by 7 bases, with 24 bases left in between. Here the CDR3 DNA reads TGTGCCAGCAGCTTAGACCCACAGGGCCATTACTGGGGGAGTGAAAAACTGTTTTTT. Its translation: CASSLDPQGHYWGSEKLFF.

The chain is built from TRBV21-1 and TRBJ2-3; the table names TRBD1, a call not compared with the DNA. TRBV21-1 is labeled a pseudogene. This CDR3 region has 16 residues. The CDR3 loop is CASSTRQGGGTDTQYF. The CDR3 region has the DNA TGTGCCAGCAGCACTCGACAGGGTGGAGGCACAGATACGCAGTATTTT.

The chain uses TRBV7-9 and TRBJ1-6; D may be TRBD1 (5 bases). This CDR3 comprises 15 residues. V lost 2 bases and J lost 1, with 6 bases in between. Germline V gives CDR1 SEHNR, CDR2 FQNEAQ (reference sequence). CDR3 residues: CASSLQGSYNSPLHF. The CDR3, as DNA: TGTGCCAGCAGCTTACAGGGATCCTATAATTCACCCCTCCACTTT.

The chain joins TRBV18 to TRBJ1-6, with 10 bases identical to TRBD1. The CDR3 length is 16 residues. Unmatched junction bases numbered 9, after V lost 4 bases and J lost 9 bases. Germline V lookup: CDR1 KGHSH, CDR2 LQKENI. CDR3 DNA: TGTGCCAGCTCACAAACCGGGACAGGGGCAGGTTCACCCCTCCACTTT. This translates into CASSQTGTGAGSPLHF. Full variable domain (rest looked up from reference TRBV18 and TRBJ1-6): NAGVMQNPRHLVRRRGQEARLRCSPMKGHSHVYWYRQLPEEGLKFMVYLQKENIIDESGMPKERFSAEFPKEGPSILRIQQVVRGDSAAYFCASSQTGTGAGSPLHFGNGTRLTVT.

The chain recombines TRBV6-2 or TRBV6-3 with TRBJ2-3, with TRBD1 identical over 9 bases. After removal of 2 bases from V and 8 bases from J, the junction contained 11 bases not matched to a gene. Per the germline V gene, CDR1 is MNHEY and CDR2 is SVGEGT. The CDR3 loop spans 16 amino acids. CDR3 region: CASSYIGQGPRSTQYF. The DNA for the CDR3 is TGTGCCAGCAGTTACATCGGACAGGGGCCCAGGAGTACGCAGTATTTT.

V and J are TRBV4-3 and TRBJ1-2; 9 bases agree with TRBD1. The V gene end was trimmed by 5 bases and the J gene end by 4 bases; junction bases not matched to a gene: 5. This CDR3 spans 14 amino acids. From germline, CDR1 is LGHNA and CDR2 YSLEER. The CDR3 loop is CASSGTGGSYGYTF. The CDR3 bases are TGCGCCAGCAGCGGTACAGGGGGCAGCTATGGCTACACCTTC.